These 22 T cell receptor beta chains were sequenced from one sample in a study of cytomegalovirus exposure and HLA in healthy donors. PCR was performed using 60 Vbeta and 13 Jbeta primers. Using immunoSEQ multiplex PCR, the repertoire was profiled, and TCRdb retains in-frame clones only, with some absent. The table records approximately 120,000 clones, around 80% of them present only once. The material sequenced was PBMCs. These receptors were taken from a woman under 40 in good health and CMV-seronegative.

The V call is TRBV6-5, the J call TRBJ1-2; D unclear. This CDR3 comprises 15 residues. The V and J ends lost 4 bases and 7 bases respectively, with 19 bases between them. Looked up from germline, CDR1 is MNHEY and CDR2 is SVGAGI. The CDR3 region is CASSSTFQRRAGYTF. The CDR3 DNA follows: TGTGCCAGCAGTTCCACTTTTCAGCGGCGTGCTGGCTACACCTTC.

This rearrangement joins TRBV4-1 to TRBJ2-3; tentative D call: TRBD1 (8 bases). Trimming removed 1 base from V and 8 bases from J, with 25 bases in between. Germline CDR1 reads MGHRA; CDR2 reads YSYEKL. The CDR3 loop spans 18 amino acids. The CDR3 bases are TGCGCCAGCAGCCAAGCGTTTCGGGACAGGTCCGCGGGAGCTACGCAGTATTTT. It specifies CASSQAFRDRSAGATQYF.

The chain has TRBV12-5 and TRBJ2-1; no clear D gene. This CDR3 has 12 amino acids. Germline V gene lookup returns CDR1 LGHNT and CDR2 FRNRAP. V was shortened by 4 bases and J by 12 bases, with 13 bases between the two germline ends. CDR3 sequence: CASGSEAGRQFF. CDR3 in DNA: TGTGCTAGTGGTTCCGAGGCTGGCCGGCAGTTCTTC.

The table lists this clone with a count of one. The V and J genes are TRBV4-3 and TRBJ2-3; 9 nucleotides line up with TRBD2. The germline gives CDR1 LGHNA, CDR2 YSLEER. There are 16 residues in the CDR3. V was pared by 5 bases and J by 4 bases, with 10 bases of the junction left unmatched. CDR3 in amino acids: CASSDKLAGRADTQYF. Written as DNA, the CDR3 is TGCGCCAGCAGCGATAAGCTAGCGGGACGCGCAGATACGCAGTATTTT.

The chain combines TRBV7-9 with TRBJ2-7; a weak D match, TRBD1 (5 bases). Germline values: CDR1 SEHNR, CDR2 FQNEAQ (reference sequence). There are 16 residues in the CDR3. V was pared by 1 base and J by 2 bases, with 15 bases between. The CDR3 region has the DNA TGTGCCAGCAGCTTAGGATATCGGACAAAAACCTACGAGCAGTACTTC. Amino acids: CASSLGYRTKTYEQYF.

The chain links TRBV7-8 to TRBJ1-5; the D is unclear. The length of the CDR3 is 15 residues. Germline CDR1 is SGHVS and CDR2 is FQNEAQ. V lost 0 bases and J 0 bases, leaving 6 bases between the germline ends. The CDR3 coding sequence is TGTGCCAGCAGCTTAGCTCGGTATAGCAATCAGCCCCAGCATTTT. Translation: CASSLARYSNQPQHF.

The V call is TRBV4-1, the J call TRBJ2-1; 8 bases line up with TRBD1. The trim removed 2 bases at V and 4 bases at J, leaving 1 base unmatched. Germline V CDR1 and CDR2: MGHRA, YSYEKL. The CDR3 is 14 residues long. The CDR3 DNA reads TGCGCCAGCAGCCAACAGGGGGCGTACAATGAGCAGTTCTTC. This translates into CASSQQGAYNEQFF.

This chain joins TRBV27 and TRBJ2-1, with no clear D. The ends were cut back, 6 bases at V and 1 base at J, with 7 bases in the middle. From germline, CDR1 is MNHEY and CDR2 SMNVEV (reference sequence). The CDR3 length is 13 residues. The CDR3 protein is CASRAGSYNEQFF. CDR3 nucleotide sequence: TGTGCCAGCAGGGCAGGTTCCTACAATGAGCAGTTCTTC.

The chain combines TRBV4-2 with TRBJ2-3; D might be TRBD2 (6 bases). V was pared by 0 bases and J by 2 bases, with 9 bases between. The CDR3 is made up of 15 amino acids. Germline CDR1 and CDR2: LGHNA and YNFKEQ. The chain's CDR3 is CASSQDGGITDTQYF. The CDR3 DNA reads as TGTGCCAGCAGCCAAGATGGGGGGATCACAGATACGCAGTATTTT.

This clone was detected a few times. V gene TRBV5-1 combines with J gene TRBJ1-1; TRBD1 might be the D (5 bases). Deletions cut 5 bases from V and 4 bases from J, with 18 bases between. The CDR3 loop spans 15 amino acids. Germline CDR1 is SGHRS and CDR2 is YFSETQ. The CDR3, as DNA: TGCGCCAGCAGTGGGGGGGAGGGCGCCGGCACTGAAGCTTTCTTT. This sequence encodes CASSGGEGAGTEAFF.

The chain employs TRBV5-1 and TRBJ2-1; 8 positions match TRBD2. Germline-derived CDR1 and CDR2 are SGHRS and YFSETQ. V shed 4 bases and J 3 bases; nucleotides not matched to a gene: 3. CDR3 length equals 14 residues. CDR3 region: CASSVTSDYNEQFF. CDR3 coding DNA: TGCGCCAGCAGCGTGACTAGCGACTACAATGAGCAGTTCTTC.

The CDR3 DNA reads as TGTGCCTGGAGTATGACTAGCTCCTACGAGCAGTACTTC. This encodes CAWSMTSSYEQYF. V usage is TRBV30 and J usage is TRBJ2-7; tentatively, D is TRBD2 (6 bases). In germline, CDR1 is GTSNPN, CDR2 SVGIG (reference sequence). With 2 bases removed from V and 0 bases from J, the gap between germline ends came to 8 bases. The CDR3 totals 13 residues.

This clone was observed a few times. The J gene is TRBJ1-1, the V gene TRBV7-2; D remains ambiguous. CDR1 SGHTA and CDR2 FQGNSA come from the germline V gene. CDR3 size: 13 residues. Trimming left V 1 base short and J 6 bases short, with 9 bases between. The DNA of the CDR3 is TGTGCCAGCAGCTTAGGGGTGGGCGCTGAAGCTTTCTTT. It encodes CASSLGVGAEAFF.

The CDR3 sequence: CASSADDSYQPQHF. CDR3 nucleotide sequence: TGTGCCAGCAGCGCCGATGACAGCTATCAGCCCCAGCATTTT. This sequence joins TRBV7-2 and TRBJ1-5, with a weak D call TRBD1 (5 bases). Germline V lookup: CDR1 SGHTA, CDR2 FQGNSA. The V end lost 5 bases, the J end lost 5 bases, and 13 bases lay between the germline ends. This CDR3 region has 14 residues.

This chain uses TRBV13 with TRBJ2-3, with TRBD2 identical over 9 bases. Germline V CDR1 and CDR2: PRHDT, FYEKMQ (reference sequence). Germline trimming cut 2 bases from V and 5 bases from J; bases unmatched to any gene: 5. The CDR3 consists of 15 residues. This chain's CDR3 is CASSLRGGARDTQYF. The CDR3 DNA reads TGTGCCAGCAGCTTACGCGGGGGGGCCAGAGATACGCAGTATTTT.

This chain connects TRBV7-9 to TRBJ2-6; possibly TRBD2 for D (5 bases). V lost 5 bases, J lost 0 bases, and 14 bases lay in between. The length of the CDR3 is 17 residues. Looked up from germline, CDR1 is SEHNR and CDR2 is FQNEAQ (reference sequence). The CDR3 DNA follows: TGTGCCAGCAGCCCAGTACTAGGACTCTCTGGGGCCAACGTCCTGACTTTC. Translation: CASSPVLGLSGANVLTF. The entire variable domain, with the rest obtained from reference TRBV7-9 and TRBJ2-6, is as follows: DTGVSQNPRHKITKRGQNVTFRCDPISEHNRLYWYRQTLGQGPEFLTYFQNEAQLEKSRLLSDRFSAERPKGSFSTLEIQRTEQGDSAMYLCASSPVLGLSGANVLTFGAGSRLTVL.

V gene TRBV21-1 combines with J gene TRBJ2-5; the listed D gene, TRBD2, was not tested against the DNA. The J call may be in error: the DNA end matches TRBJ2-7 better. TRBV21-1 is a recognized pseudogene. This CDR3 is 8 amino acids long. CDR3 DNA sequence: TGTGCCGCCTACGAGCAGTACTTC. Translation: CAAYEQYF.

The chain carries TRBV19 and TRBJ1-5; TRBD1 matches 9 bases. In germline, CDR1 is LNHDA, CDR2 SQIVND (reference sequence). This CDR3 has 15 amino acids. The V gene end was trimmed by 7 bases and the J gene end by 5 bases; junction bases not matched to a gene: 9. The CDR3 nucleotides are TGTGCCAGTACCCCAGGGACAGGGTTTTATCAGCCCCAGCATTTT. Its translation: CASTPGTGFYQPQHF.

The chain carries TRBV12-1 and TRBJ1-3; the DNA was not compared with TRBD1, the D call given in the table. TRBV12-1 represents a pseudogene. This CDR3 is 16 amino acids long. CDR3 sequence: CASSSLDRGLGNTIYF. CDR3 DNA sequence: TGTGCCAGCAGCTCGTTAGACAGGGGGCTGGGAAACACCATATATTTT.

This chain connects TRBV9 to TRBJ1-2, with TRBD1 matching over 7 bases. CDR1 SGDLS and CDR2 YYNGEE come from the germline V gene. V was pared by 6 bases and J by 8 bases, with 16 bases of the junction left unmatched. The CDR3 runs 15 residues. CDR3 sequence reads: CASTPMGAGGGGYTF. The CDR3 nucleotides are TGTGCCAGCACCCCAATGGGGGCTGGAGGGGGCGGCTACACCTTC.

The chain couples TRBV7-9 to TRBJ2-2; possible D gene TRBD1, 6 bases. Trimming took 5 bases from V and 9 from J, leaving 13 bases between them. This CDR3 comprises 13 residues. Per germline, CDR1 SEHNR and CDR2 FQNEAQ (reference sequence). The CDR3 loop reads CASSPGVPRELFF. CDR3 bases: TGTGCCAGCAGCCCAGGGGTACCGCGGGAGCTGTTTTTT. Full variable domain (remainder filled in from reference TRBV7-9 and TRBJ2-2): DTGVSQNPRHKITKRGQNVTFRCDPISEHNRLYWYRQTLGQGPEFLTYFQNEAQLEKSRLLSDRFSAERPKGSFSTLEIQRTEQGDSAMYLCASSPGVPRELFFGEGSRLTVL.

This sequence joins TRBV30 and TRBJ1-6, with D possibly matching TRBD1 (5 bases). Deletions cut 3 bases from V and 9 bases from J, with 15 bases between. Germline values: CDR1 GTSNPN, CDR2 SVGIG (reference sequence). The CDR3 covers 14 residues. The CDR3 protein is CAWRLRDYGSPLHF. The CDR3 DNA reads as TGTGCCTGGAGACTCAGGGATTACGGTTCACCCCTCCACTTT.